Following are 30 T cell receptor beta chains from one sample sequenced in a study of spatial heterogeneity in lung cancer. Regarding time point: blood at routine non-recurrence follow-up after resection. TCRdb re-derived calls from the 5' RACE reads in MiXCR, one entry per CDR3 protein. This table has about 110,000 distinct CDR3 sequences, 10% to 13% appearing once. The sample consisted of PBMCs, taken at follow-up. The receptors originated from a female donor with early-stage non-small cell lung cancer.

This chain connects TRBV2 to TRBJ2-7; D is uncertain. Trimming took off 4 bases at V and 6 bases at J, with 10 bases between the two ends. CDR1 and CDR2 from the germline V gene are SNHLY and FYNNEI. The CDR3 spans 12 residues. CDR3 coding DNA: TGTGCCAGCAGTGTAAGGGTATCCGAGCAGTACTTC. Encoded protein: CASSVRVSEQYF.

J is TRBJ1-5 and V is TRBV12-3 or TRBV12-4; no reliable D call. Trimming stripped 6 bases from V and 0 bases from J, with 15 bases between. The CDR3 totals 16 residues. The CDR3 DNA is TGTGCCAGCAGCAATGCGGGGAAATATAGCAATCAGCCCCAGCATTTT. This sequence encodes CASSNAGKYSNQPQHF.

This clonotype was counted at least ten times. The chain uses TRBV28 and TRBJ1-5, with 9 bases fitting TRBD1. Germline trimming cut 10 bases from V and 2 bases from J; bases unmatched to any gene: 6. CDR3 size: 14 residues. Germline values: CDR1 MDHEN, CDR2 SYDVKM. The CDR3 loop is CATTGGWGNQPQHF. The CDR3 DNA follows: TGTGCCACCACAGGGGGCTGGGGCAATCAGCCCCAGCATTTT.

This clonotype has a count of ten or more. The chain employs TRBV7-2 and TRBJ1-3; D is ambiguous. V gave up 5 bases and J gave up 3 bases, with 17 bases separating them. The CDR3 is 16 residues long. Germline CDR1 and CDR2: SGHTA and FQGNSA. CDR3 residues: CASSPHSPDNGNTIYF. The CDR3 bases are TGTGCCAGCAGCCCTCACTCCCCGGATAATGGAAACACCATATATTTT.

The genes are TRBV7-2 and TRBJ2-4, with 13 bases matching TRBD2. This CDR3 region has 17 residues. After removal of 4 bases from V and 4 bases from J, the junction contained 7 bases not matched to a gene. Germline CDR1 and CDR2: SGHTA and FQGNSA. CDR3 sequence reads: CASSSEGLAGLKNIQYF. CDR3 nucleotide sequence: TGTGCCAGCAGCTCCGAGGGACTAGCGGGACTAAAAAACATTCAGTACTTC.

The V gene is TRBV7-9, the J gene TRBJ2-3; no reliable D call. The length of the CDR3 is 12 residues. The V and J ends lost 3 bases and 9 bases respectively, with 10 bases between them. Germline-derived CDR1 and CDR2 are SEHNR and FQNEAQ (reference sequence). The CDR3 region is CASSLAQGTQYF. The CDR3 nucleotides are TGTGCCAGCAGCTTGGCCCAAGGGACGCAGTATTTT.

The rearrangement joins TRBV5-1 to TRBJ2-7, with TRBD2 matching 7 bases. From germline, CDR1 is SGHRS and CDR2 YFSETQ. V shed 0 bases, J shed 7 bases, and the junction held 10 bases outside the gene matches. The CDR3 has 15 amino acids. The CDR3 nucleotides read TGCGCCAGCAGCTTGGTATTCGGGGGGAATGCTGAGCAGTACTTC. Translating it yields CASSLVFGGNAEQYF.

There are many counts of this clonotype. This sequence joins TRBV20-1 and TRBJ1-1, with D unclear. Trimming shortened V by 1 base and J by 0 bases, and 12 bases separated the two germline ends. Germline CDR1 and CDR2: DFQATT and SNEGSKA (reference sequence). CDR3 length equals 15 residues. CDR3 sequence reads: CSARVRNGLNTEAFF. The CDR3, as DNA: TGCAGTGCTAGAGTAAGGAATGGCCTGAACACTGAAGCTTTCTTT.

This clonotype was recorded many times. The chain is built from TRBV20-1 and TRBJ2-4; D might be TRBD1 or TRBD2, each matching 5 bases. This CDR3 comprises 15 residues. V was trimmed by 0 bases and J by 3 bases, leaving 12 bases between them. Germline V gene sequence: CDR1 DFQATT, CDR2 SNEGSKA (reference sequence). The CDR3 sequence: CSARDRGVFKNIQYF. Written as DNA, the CDR3 is TGCAGTGCTAGAGATCGAGGGGTGTTCAAAAACATTCAGTACTTC.

This clonotype was recorded many times. The J gene is TRBJ2-5, the V gene TRBV6-5, with 15 bases identical to TRBD2. The junction had 3 bases not matched to a gene; V was cut back by 6 bases and J by 7 bases. Germline V gene sequence: CDR1 MNHEY, CDR2 SVGAGI. This CDR3 contains 14 residues. CDR3 residues: CASSRTSGRGTQYF. In DNA, the CDR3 is TGTGCCAGCAGCCGGACTAGCGGGAGGGGGACCCAGTACTTC.

This clonotype has ten or more counts. The DNA of the CDR3 is TGTGCCAGTTCCGGGACAGGGATCGGACAGCCCCAGCATTTT. Translation: CASSGTGIGQPQHF. This chain uses TRBV25-1 with TRBJ1-5; TRBD1 matches at 9 bases. The trim removed 9 bases at V and 7 bases at J, leaving 10 bases unmatched. This CDR3 contains 14 residues. Germline CDR1 MGHDK, CDR2 SYGVNS.

V and J are TRBV9 and TRBJ2-5, with D perhaps matching TRBD1 (5 bases). Germline V gene lookup returns CDR1 SGDLS and CDR2 YYNGEE. CDR3 length equals 15 residues. V was cut by 0 bases and J by 6 bases, with 15 bases left in between. CDR3 loop: CASSVGSGALQTQYF. CDR3 DNA: TGTGCCAGCAGCGTAGGTTCTGGGGCATTACAGACCCAGTACTTC.

In nucleotides, the CDR3 is TGCAGCGTAGCTTGGACTAGCGGGAGCTACGAGCAGTACTTC. This translates into CSVAWTSGSYEQYF. The chain carries TRBV29-1 and TRBJ2-7, with 13 bases lining up with TRBD2. Losses at the gene ends were 6 bases for V and 3 bases for J; bases not matched to a gene: 5. In germline, CDR1 is SQVTM, CDR2 ANQGSEA. The CDR3 totals 14 residues.

This clonotype was recorded many times. This chain links TRBV20-1 with TRBJ2-5; D perhaps matches TRBD2 (6 bases). Trimming took off 5 bases at V and 1 base at J, with 14 bases between the two ends. This CDR3 spans 14 amino acids. Germline loops: CDR1 DFQATT, CDR2 SNEGSKA (reference sequence). The CDR3 here is CSAEIPSAQETQYF. In DNA form, the CDR3 reads TGCAGTGCTGAGATCCCTAGCGCCCAAGAGACCCAGTACTTC.

At least ten counts were recorded for this clonotype. The J gene is TRBJ1-3, the V gene TRBV5-1, with D maybe TRBD1 (6 bases). Germline V gene data show CDR1 as SGHRS and CDR2 as YFSETQ. V lost 0 bases and J lost 2, with 9 bases in between. The CDR3 is 15 amino acids. CDR3 sequence reads: CASSLAGTPGNTIYF. CDR3 DNA sequence: TGCGCCAGCAGCTTGGCCGGGACACCTGGAAACACCATATATTTT.

The chain links TRBV19 to TRBJ2-7; tentatively, D is TRBD2 (6 bases). Germline V lookup: CDR1 LNHDA, CDR2 SQIVND (reference sequence). This CDR3 region has 15 residues. Between the trimmed V and J ends, which lost 7 bases and 3 bases, there was a span of 19 bases. Here the CDR3 DNA reads TGTGCCAGTATGAAGGGTATTAGCGGAGACTACGAGCAGTACTTC. Protein product: CASMKGISGDYEQYF.

This chain uses TRBV10-3 with TRBJ1-6, with 8 bases fitting TRBD1. V gave up 4 bases and J gave up 3 bases; unmatched junction bases: 5. CDR3 length equals 16 residues. Germline-derived CDR1 and CDR2 are ENHRY and SYGVKD. The CDR3 DNA is TGTGCCATCAGTGGAGGACAGGGAGGCTATAATTCACCCCTCCACTTT. Residues: CAISGGQGGYNSPLHF.

The chain employs TRBV27 and TRBJ2-7; D unresolved. Germline V gene lookup returns CDR1 MNHEY and CDR2 SMNVEV (reference sequence). Deletions cut 5 bases from V and 0 bases from J, with 17 bases between. This CDR3 has 16 residues. The CDR3 sequence: CASSPLPGIVSYEQYF. The CDR3 region has the DNA TGTGCCAGCAGTCCTCTGCCGGGTATAGTCTCCTACGAGCAGTACTTC.

This clonotype was counted ten times or more. The chain links TRBV3-1 to TRBJ1-1; 9 positions agree with TRBD1. Per the germline V gene, CDR1 is LGHDT and CDR2 is YNNKEL (reference sequence). The trim removed 4 bases at V and 3 bases at J, leaving 3 bases unmatched. The CDR3 is 14 amino acids. The CDR3 DNA is TGTGCCAGCAGCCGTAACAGGGGGCACACTGAAGCTTTCTTT. Protein product: CASSRNRGHTEAFF.

This clonotype turned up a few times. V is TRBV27 and J is TRBJ2-1; weak D call: TRBD1 (6 bases). Germline CDR1 reads MNHEY; CDR2 reads SMNVEV (reference sequence). There are 16 residues in the CDR3. Trimming removed 4 bases at V and 0 bases at J, with 13 bases between. CDR3 protein: CASSWRRGGSYNEQFF. For the CDR3, the DNA is TGTGCCAGCAGTTGGCGCAGGGGCGGCTCCTACAATGAGCAGTTCTTC.

This chain connects TRBV27 to TRBJ2-7; D could derive from TRBD1 or TRBD2 (5 bases each). CDR3 length: 15 amino acids. Germline V CDR1 and CDR2: MNHEY, SMNVEV (reference sequence). Trimming took 8 bases from V and 5 from J, leaving 22 bases between them. CDR3 protein: CASGLLPGREHEQYF. The CDR3 region has the DNA TGTGCCAGCGGACTTCTGCCGGGACGCGAGCACGAGCAGTACTTC.

This clonotype has more than one count but fewer than ten. This sequence joins TRBV2 and TRBJ1-2; D might be TRBD1 (5 bases). Germline V gene sequence: CDR1 SNHLY, CDR2 FYNNEI. This CDR3 has 13 residues. The V end lost 5 bases, the J end lost 8 bases, and 15 bases lay between the germline ends. CDR3 coding DNA: TGTGCCAGCAGTCCAGGGTTTGGGAGCGGCTACACCTTC. Translating it yields CASSPGFGSGYTF.

Ten or more counts support this clonotype. The chain links TRBV11-2 to TRBJ2-7, with 7 bases that match TRBD2. Germline CDR1 reads SGHAT; CDR2 reads FQNNGV. With 1 base clipped from V and 3 bases from J, the junction kept 6 bases outside the gene matches. The CDR3 has 15 amino acids. The CDR3 spells CASSLGLAGLYEQYF. Here the CDR3 DNA reads TGTGCCAGCAGCTTAGGACTAGCAGGCCTCTACGAGCAGTACTTC.

This clonotype was observed a handful of times. The chain uses TRBV2 and TRBJ2-3; 10 bases align to TRBD2. V gave up 8 bases and J gave up 8 bases; unmatched junction bases: 4. The germline V gene encodes CDR1 SNHLY and CDR2 FYNNEI. This CDR3 comprises 12 residues. DNA for the CDR3: TGTGCCAGCGGAGGACTAGCGGTTACGCAGTATTTT. Protein product: CASGGLAVTQYF.

This clonotype has more than one count but fewer than ten. CDR3 coding DNA: TGTGCCAGCAGAGCTAGCGATTTGCCAGATACGCAGTATTTT. Its translation is CASRASDLPDTQYF. This chain connects TRBV27 to TRBJ2-3; possibly TRBD2 for D (6 bases). CDR3 length: 14 residues. CDR1 and CDR2 (germline): MNHEY, SMNVEV (reference sequence). Trimming stripped 6 bases from V and 4 bases from J, with 14 bases between.

This clonotype came up a few times. The J gene is TRBJ2-5, the V gene TRBV18, with D possibly being TRBD2 (5 bases). Looked up from germline, CDR1 is KGHSH and CDR2 is LQKENI. This CDR3 spans 15 amino acids. Trimming pared 0 bases from V and 2 bases from J, leaving 10 bases between. The CDR3 sequence is CASSPPIRGQETQYF. DNA of the CDR3: TGTGCCAGCTCACCACCGATCCGGGGTCAAGAGACCCAGTACTTC.

The V and J genes are TRBV5-4 and TRBJ2-7; 14 bases map to TRBD2. V gave up 3 bases and J gave up 2 bases; unmatched junction bases: 4. The V gene's germline CDR1 is SGHNT and CDR2 YYREEE (reference sequence). The CDR3 is 16 residues long. CDR3 in amino acids: CASSSGTSGSAYEQYF. The CDR3 bases are TGTGCCAGCAGCTCCGGGACTAGCGGGAGTGCCTACGAGCAGTACTTC.

The gene calls are TRBV7-3 and TRBJ2-5; 8 nucleotides line up with TRBD2. Per germline, CDR1 SGHTA and CDR2 FQGTGA. The CDR3 length is 17 residues. V shed 0 bases and J 3 bases; nucleotides not matched to a gene: 9. Written as DNA, the CDR3 is TGTGCCAGCAGCTTAACCAAAGCGGGAGAGGATAAAGAGACCCAGTACTTC. Its translation is CASSLTKAGEDKETQYF.

This clonotype turned up a few times. The CDR3 spells CASNPLASGMSYNEQFF. CDR3 in DNA: TGTGCCAGCAACCCTTTAGCGAGCGGGATGTCCTACAATGAGCAGTTCTTC. The chain joins TRBV27 to TRBJ2-1; 7 nucleotides line up with TRBD2. This CDR3 contains 17 residues. With V trimmed by 7 bases and J by 1 base, 13 bases remained unmatched. Per the germline V gene, CDR1 is MNHEY and CDR2 is SMNVEV (reference sequence).

In this sample, this clonotype turned up a few times. This rearrangement joins TRBV6-1 to TRBJ2-7, with TRBD1 identical over 10 bases. Trimming cost V 2 bases and J 6 bases; bases outside gene matches: 4. Per germline, CDR1 MNHNS and CDR2 SASEGT. CDR3 length equals 14 residues. CDR3 residues: CASSERDRGAEQYF. CDR3 sequence (DNA): TGTGCCAGCAGTGAAAGGGACAGGGGAGCCGAGCAGTACTTC.